This passage covers 23 T cell receptor beta chains from one sample sequenced in a study of Ad26.COV2.S vaccination and SARS-CoV-2 variants. This table comes from immunoSEQ multiplex PCR, and its TCRdb copy is limited to in-frame clones, with some not included. The table records fewer than 50,000 clones, about 80% of them present only once. This sample comprised peripheral blood, obtained after recovery from COVID-19. The receptor source for this set is a human donor who had recovered from COVID-19.

The rearrangement links TRBV3-1 (or the pseudogene TRBV3-2) to TRBJ2-1, with TRBD1 matching over 8 bases. The CDR3 covers 15 residues. Germline CDR1 and CDR2: LGHDT and YNNKEL (reference sequence). The trim removed 0 bases at V and 4 bases at J, leaving 2 bases unmatched. DNA of the CDR3: TGTGCCAGCAGCCAAGATCGGACAGGGTACAATGAGCAGTTCTTC. Translating it yields CASSQDRTGYNEQFF.

The CDR3 here is CATVKSFGNPGELFF. DNA for the CDR3: TGTGCCACCGTCAAGTCCTTTGGGAATCCCGGGGAGCTGTTTTTT. The J gene is TRBJ2-2, the V gene TRBV6-5; D is unclear. The length of the CDR3 is 15 residues. V shed 10 bases and J shed 6 bases, with 21 bases lying between them. The V gene's germline CDR1 is MNHEY and CDR2 SVGAGI.

V is TRBV6-5 and J is TRBJ1-5, with a tentative D call TRBD1 (5 bases). The CDR3 is 15 residues long. The V gene's germline CDR1 is MNHEY and CDR2 SVGAGI. Trimming cost V 6 bases and J 0 bases, with 12 bases left between them. The CDR3 bases are TGTGCCAGCAGACCCAGGGTAGATAGCAATCAGCCCCAGCATTTT. Its protein product is CASRPRVDSNQPQHF.

The CDR3 loop reads CASSAGTDTALAKNIQYF. The CDR3 coding sequence is TGTGCCAGCAGCGCCGGGACAGATACAGCCCTAGCCAAAAACATTCAGTACTTC. The V and J genes are TRBV9 and TRBJ2-4, with 7 bases fitting TRBD1. The V segment lost 3 bases and the J segment 0 bases; nucleotides outside the gene matches: 12. The CDR3 contains 18 residues. Germline V gene data show CDR1 as SGDLS and CDR2 as YYNGEE.

V and J are TRBV28 and TRBJ1-2, with TRBD1 matching over 8 bases. V shed 3 bases and J 7 bases; nucleotides not matched to a gene: 7. The CDR3 is 14 amino acids. The germline CDR1 and CDR2 sequences are MDHEN and SYDVKM. CDR3 coding DNA: TGTGCCAGCAGTTTTATGGCAGGGGGCTCTGGCTACACCTTC. Its protein is CASSFMAGGSGYTF.

Points on this clone: The junction departs from the called germline gene at one end, perhaps through a read error. The chain carries TRBV6-4 and TRBJ2-1, with 12 bases identical to TRBD1. There are 16 residues in the CDR3. CDR1 and CDR2 (germline): MRHNA, SNTAGT. The CDR3 sequence is CASSDTGTGGYDEQFF. CDR3 DNA: TGTGCCAGCAGTGACACCGGGACAGGGGGCTACGATGAGCAGTTCTTC.

The rearrangement joins TRBV6-4 to TRBJ2-4; tentative D call: TRBD1 (5 bases). Between the trimmed V and J ends, which lost 6 bases and 9 bases, there was a span of 18 bases. The germline V gene has CDR1 MRHNA and CDR2 SNTAGT. The CDR3 length is 14 residues. CDR3 nucleotide sequence: TGTGCCAGCAGCGAGGAACAGGTCGGGTCCATTCAGTACTTC. This translates into CASSEEQVGSIQYF.

The chain couples TRBV2 to TRBJ2-3; no reliable D call. CDR1 SNHLY and CDR2 FYNNEI come from the germline V gene. The CDR3 runs to 12 residues. V lost 7 bases to trimming and J lost 0 bases, with 5 bases between them. CDR3 in amino acids: CASTPSTDTQYF. CDR3 nucleotide sequence: TGTGCCAGCACCCCAAGCACAGATACGCAGTATTTT.

This chain uses TRBV7-8 with TRBJ1-1; possible D gene TRBD1, 5 bases. The V gene lost 5 bases and the J gene lost 1 base, with 14 bases spanning the gap. The CDR3 runs 15 residues. CDR1 is SGHVS, CDR2 FQNEAQ, per germline. The CDR3 loop is CASSLHRGPNTEAFF. In nucleotides, the CDR3 is TGTGCCAGCAGCCTACACCGGGGCCCGAACACTGAAGCTTTCTTT.

This clone was picked up a small number of times. The chain uses TRBV3-1 (or the pseudogene TRBV3-2) and TRBJ1-6, with D unclear. This CDR3 has 16 residues. The V gene's germline CDR1 is LGHDT and CDR2 YNNKEL (reference sequence). The germline V and J ends were trimmed by 1 base and 11 bases, with 18 bases remaining between them. For the CDR3, the DNA is TGTGCCAGCAGCCAAGCCGAGGGCCGATATGTGGCACCCCTCCACTTT. It encodes CASSQAEGRYVAPLHF.

V usage is TRBV5-1 and J usage is TRBJ1-3; D not certain. The V gene lost 0 bases and the J gene lost 0 bases, with 4 bases spanning the gap. This CDR3 comprises 14 residues. The germline gives CDR1 SGHRS, CDR2 YFSETQ. The CDR3 nucleotides are TGCGCCAGCAGCTTGGTCCCCTCTGGAAACACCATATATTTT. Protein product: CASSLVPSGNTIYF.

This clone was seen a few times. The chain couples TRBV5-1 to TRBJ1-3, with D perhaps TRBD1 (6 bases). The CDR3 has 16 amino acids. The germline V and J ends were trimmed by 3 bases and 2 bases, with 15 bases remaining between them. Germline CDR1 reads SGHRS; CDR2 reads YFSETQ. The CDR3 here is CASSSDSLDAGNTIYF. The CDR3 bases are TGCGCCAGCAGCTCGGACAGCTTGGACGCTGGAAACACCATATATTTT. Together with reference TRBV5-1 and TRBJ1-3, the CDR3 gives the full variable domain: KAGVTQTPRYLIKTRGQQVTLSCSPISGHRSVSWYQQTPGQGLQFLFEYFSETQRNKGNFPGRFSGRQFSNSRSEMNVSTLELGDSALYLCASSSDSLDAGNTIYFGEGSWLTVV.

The rearrangement links TRBV14 to TRBJ1-1; D gene uncertain. V dropped 0 bases and J dropped 9 bases, with 11 bases sitting between them. CDR1 is SGHDN and CDR2 is FVKESK in the germline V gene. CDR3 length equals 13 residues. CDR3 sequence: CASSQDPVGKAFF. CDR3 sequence (DNA): TGTGCCAGCAGCCAAGATCCAGTTGGTAAAGCTTTCTTT.

The CDR3 loop reads CAISENPVNYEQYV. Written as DNA, the CDR3 is TGTGCCATCAGTGAGAATCCGGTCAACTACGAGCAGTACGTC. The rearrangement joins TRBV10-3 to TRBJ2-7; unclear D gene. CDR3 length: 14 residues. The ends were cut back, 2 bases at V and 3 bases at J, with 11 bases in the middle. Germline V CDR1 and CDR2: ENHRY, SYGVKD.

The chain is built from TRBV15 and TRBJ2-3, with D hard to call. Germline V gives CDR1 LNHNV, CDR2 YYDKDF (reference sequence). The CDR3 is 17 amino acids. Deletions cut 1 base from V and 0 bases from J, with 14 bases between. The CDR3 spells CATSRVRAATSTDTQYF. Written as DNA, the CDR3 is TGTGCCACCAGCAGAGTCCGGGCAGCGACTAGCACAGATACGCAGTATTTT.

The chain combines TRBV2 with TRBJ2-7; D gene unclear. Per the germline V gene, CDR1 is SNHLY and CDR2 is FYNNEI. Trimming shortened V by 2 bases and J by 2 bases, and 13 bases separated the two germline ends. This CDR3 has 15 amino acids. The CDR3 protein is CASSETADPTYEQYF. The CDR3, as DNA: TGTGCCAGCAGTGAAACGGCAGACCCCACCTACGAGCAGTACTTC.

The J gene is TRBJ1-1, the V gene TRBV28, with D unresolved. CDR3 length: 13 residues. CDR1 is MDHEN and CDR2 is SYDVKM in the germline V gene. V was pared by 9 bases and J by 1 base, with 12 bases between. CDR3 amino acids: CASFTMGNTEAFF. CDR3 nucleotide sequence: TGTGCCAGTTTTACCATGGGGAACACTGAAGCTTTCTTT. The full variable domain, in which reference TRBV28 and TRBJ1-1 provide the parts outside the CDR3, is DVKVTQSSRYLVKRTGEKVFLECVQDMDHENMFWYRQDPGLGLRLIYFSYDVKMKEKGDIPEGYSVSREKKERFSLILESASTNQTSMYLCASFTMGNTEAFFGQGTRLTVV.

The rearrangement links TRBV11-3 to TRBJ2-2, with 8 bases lining up with TRBD1. V lost 5 bases to trimming and J lost 4 bases; unmatched junction nucleotides: 6. This CDR3 contains 15 residues. Per germline, CDR1 SGHNT and CDR2 YENEEA. The CDR3: CASSVRGQGTGELFF. The CDR3 DNA follows: TGTGCCAGCAGCGTCAGGGGGCAGGGCACCGGGGAGCTGTTTTTT.

This clone has just a few counts. The gene calls are TRBV5-4 and TRBJ1-6; 9 nucleotides align to TRBD1. CDR1 is SGHNT, CDR2 YYREEE, per germline (reference sequence). The junction had 6 bases not matched to a gene; V was cut back by 5 bases and J by 9 bases. The CDR3 length is 14 residues. The CDR3 sequence: CASSPRTGVSPLHF. The CDR3 coding sequence is TGTGCCAGCAGTCCTCGGACAGGGGTTTCACCCCTCCACTTT.

The J gene is TRBJ1-3, the V gene TRBV6-1; a weak D match, TRBD1 (5 bases). Trimming cost V 1 base and J 5 bases, with 9 bases left between them. The CDR3 runs to 14 residues. Germline V lookup: CDR1 MNHNS, CDR2 SASEGT. This CDR3 reads CASSEGDARNTIYF. The CDR3 DNA follows: TGTGCCAGCAGTGAAGGGGACGCTAGAAACACCATATATTTT.

The CDR3 sequence is CASSLGLAGPSYEQYF. The CDR3 region has the DNA TGCGCCAGCAGCCTCGGACTAGCGGGACCCTCCTACGAGCAGTACTTC. This rearrangement joins TRBV5-1 to TRBJ2-7, with 12 bases fitting TRBD2. The CDR3 totals 16 residues. The germline gives CDR1 SGHRS, CDR2 YFSETQ. With V trimmed by 4 bases and J by 0 bases, 5 bases remained unmatched.

The DNA of the CDR3 is TGCGCCAGCAGCCAAGATTTTGGGGGACTAGCGTCTTCGGGCGCCTACGAGCAGTACTTC. This sequence encodes CASSQDFGGLASSGAYEQYF. This chain connects TRBV4-1 to TRBJ2-7; TRBD2 agrees at 10 bases. The germline gives CDR1 MGHRA, CDR2 YSYEKL. V was clipped by 0 bases and J by 2 bases; unmatched bases: 16. The CDR3 has 20 amino acids.

V gene TRBV11-3 combines with J gene TRBJ2-1; 8 nucleotides line up with TRBD2. V lost 0 bases to trimming and J lost 4 bases; unmatched junction nucleotides: 11. The CDR3 totals 18 residues. In germline, CDR1 is SGHNT, CDR2 YENEEA. CDR3: CASSLESRWVAGYNEQFF. The CDR3 nucleotides read TGTGCCAGCAGCTTAGAGTCTCGTTGGGTAGCGGGGTACAATGAGCAGTTCTTC.